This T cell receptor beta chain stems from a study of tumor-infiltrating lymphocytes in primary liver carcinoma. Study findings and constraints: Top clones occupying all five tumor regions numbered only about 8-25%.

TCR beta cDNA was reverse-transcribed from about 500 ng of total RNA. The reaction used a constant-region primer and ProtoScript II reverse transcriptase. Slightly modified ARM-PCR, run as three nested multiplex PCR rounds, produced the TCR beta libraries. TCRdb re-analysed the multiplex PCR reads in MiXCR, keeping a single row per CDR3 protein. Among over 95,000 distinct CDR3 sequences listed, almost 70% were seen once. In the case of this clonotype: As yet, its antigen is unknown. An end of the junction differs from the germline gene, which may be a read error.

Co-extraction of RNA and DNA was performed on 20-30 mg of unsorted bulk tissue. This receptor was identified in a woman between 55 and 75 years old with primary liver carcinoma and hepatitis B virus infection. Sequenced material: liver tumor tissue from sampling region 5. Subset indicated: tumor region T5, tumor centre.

The CDR3 region is CASIQGLVDTWETQYF. The CDR3, as DNA: TGTGCCAGCATCCAAGGCCTCGTGGACACATGGGAGACACAGTACTTC. The rearrangement links TRBV4-2 to TRBJ2-5, with D perhaps being TRBD1 or TRBD2 (5 bases each). This CDR3 is 16 amino acids long. The V gene's germline CDR1 is LGHNA and CDR2 YNFKEQ.